A single sample gave rise to the 31 T cell receptor beta chains below, sequenced in a study of liver allograft versus peripheral blood T cells. The wider study: T cell receptor repertoires in transplanted livers were compared with those in recipients' peripheral blood.

MiXCR was run by TCRdb on the reads, yielding one entry per CDR3 protein. The sample records more than 500 distinct CDR3 sequences, around 18% being singletons. All receptors come from a human patient who had a liver transplant. Some T cells may have come from the graft donor.

This clonotype was counted a few times. The junction departs from germline at one end; a sequencing error may be responsible. The chain couples TRBV7-9 to TRBJ1-1, with TRBD1 matching over 12 bases. In germline, CDR1 is SEHNR, CDR2 FQNEAQ (reference sequence). CDR3 length: 16 residues. The CDR3 coding sequence is TGTGCCAGCAGCCGGGACAGGGGGCCAGGGAACACTAAAGCTTTCTTT. It yields the protein CASSRDRGPGNTKAFF.

The rearrangement joins TRBV2 to TRBJ1-5; D gene unclear. V gave up 2 bases and J gave up 5 bases, with 10 bases separating them. This CDR3 is 14 amino acids long. Germline CDR1 reads SNHLY; CDR2 reads FYNNEI. As DNA, the CDR3 is TGTGCCAGCAGTGAAAGCGGATATTATCAGCCCCAGCATTTT. Translation gives CASSESGYYQPQHF.

By proportion, this clonotype is large (0.1 to 1%). The chain uses TRBV18 and TRBJ2-1; tentatively, D is TRBD1 (6 bases). Trimming removed 3 bases at V and 9 bases at J, with 15 bases between. CDR3 length: 14 amino acids. Germline V gene data show CDR1 as KGHSH and CDR2 as LQKENI. CDR3: CASSPPRQDGEQFF. CDR3 coding DNA: TGTGCCAGCTCACCCCCCCGACAGGACGGTGAGCAGTTCTTC.

Judged by abundance, this clonotype is large. This rearrangement joins TRBV5-6 to TRBJ1-4, with D possibly being TRBD1 (5 bases). Trimming removed 1 base at V and 3 bases at J, with 10 bases between. CDR1 is SGHDT, CDR2 YYEEEE, per germline. The CDR3 is 15 amino acids. In DNA, the CDR3 is TGTGCCAGCAGCTTGAACAACAGGCCTAATGAAAAACTGTTTTTT. Encoded protein: CASSLNNRPNEKLFF.

This clonotype is judged large. This CDR3 reads CASSQDRGTDTQYF. The CDR3 DNA reads as TGTGCCAGCAGCCAGGACAGGGGAACAGATACGCAGTATTTT. This rearrangement joins TRBV6-1 to TRBJ2-3; 9 bases match TRBD1. This CDR3 is 14 amino acids long. Germline CDR1 reads MNHNS; CDR2 reads SASEGT. Trimming at V came to 6 bases and at J to 3 bases, leaving 4 bases not matched to a gene.

By share, this clonotype ranks as medium-sized. The chain has TRBV12-3 or TRBV12-4 and TRBJ1-1; D perhaps matches TRBD1 (5 bases). V gave up 6 bases and J gave up 1 base, with 15 bases separating them. There are 15 residues in the CDR3. Here the CDR3 DNA reads TGTGCCAGCAGCTCCGCCGGGACGGGGAACACTGAAGCTTTCTTT. Translated, it gives CASSSAGTGNTEAFF.

Within the sample, this clonotype is large. The gene calls are TRBV11-2 and TRBJ1-1, with D possibly TRBD1 on 5 matching bases. Per germline, CDR1 SGHAT and CDR2 FQNNGV. V was trimmed by 6 bases and J by 3 bases, leaving 14 bases between them. This CDR3 has 14 residues. In DNA, the CDR3 is TGTGCCAGCAGAACGATTCCGGGGCACACTGAAGCTTTCTTT. Protein: CASRTIPGHTEAFF.

This clonotype qualifies as medium-sized (0.01 to 0.1%). This rearrangement joins TRBV5-4 to TRBJ1-4, with D tentatively TRBD1 (5 bases). Trimming took 4 bases from V and 8 from J, leaving 15 bases between them. CDR3 length equals 14 residues. Germline assignment: CDR1 SGHNT and CDR2 YYREEE (reference sequence). The CDR3 loop reads CASSKDSEGEKLFF. CDR3 DNA sequence: TGTGCCAGCAGCAAGGACTCGGAGGGGGAAAAACTGTTTTTT.

CDR3 in amino acids: CASSYSGDRTGELFF. The CDR3 DNA follows: TGTGCCAGCAGTTACTCTGGGGACCGCACCGGGGAGCTGTTTTTT. The V and J genes are TRBV6-5 and TRBJ2-2, with D tentatively TRBD1 or TRBD2 (5 bases each). The V gene's germline CDR1 is MNHEY and CDR2 SVGAGI. The CDR3 sequence is 15 residues long. The ends were cut back, 0 bases at V and 4 bases at J, with 9 bases in the middle.

Within the sample, this clonotype is large. The rearrangement joins TRBV6-1 to TRBJ2-7; no definite D call. Germline V gives CDR1 MNHNS, CDR2 SASEGT. The CDR3 has 15 residues. V was cut by 1 base and J by 2 bases, with 12 bases left in between. The CDR3 loop is CASSEEVSTPYEQYF. The CDR3, as DNA: TGTGCCAGCAGTGAAGAAGTCTCAACCCCCTACGAGCAGTACTTC.

Judged by abundance, this clonotype is large. The chain uses TRBV5-6 and TRBJ1-6; D unresolved. Germline CDR1 is SGHDT and CDR2 is YYEEEE. The CDR3 is 15 residues long. V dropped 0 bases and J dropped 8 bases, with 12 bases sitting between them. DNA for the CDR3: TGTGCCAGCAGCTTGGCCGCCGGGGTTGATTCACCCCTCCACTTT. As protein: CASSLAAGVDSPLHF.

This clonotype is classed as large. This sequence joins TRBV6-1 and TRBJ2-1; 11 positions match TRBD2. The CDR3 consists of 16 residues. Germline CDR1 reads MNHNS; CDR2 reads SASEGT. The V segment lost 2 bases and the J segment 12 bases; nucleotides outside the gene matches: 12. The CDR3 DNA reads as TGTGCCAGCAGTGAACGGGGACTAGCGGCATTACCCTTGCAGTTCTTC. It translates to CASSERGLAALPLQFF.

This clonotype is deemed large. The chain combines TRBV6-1 with TRBJ2-1, with 11 nucleotides matching TRBD2. CDR3 size: 12 residues. Germline V gene sequence: CDR1 MNHNS, CDR2 SASEGT. The V and J ends lost 6 bases and 8 bases, in that order; junction bases with no gene match: 0. Written as DNA, the CDR3 is TGTGCCAGCAGACTAGCGGGAGATGAGCAGTTCTTC. Amino acids: CASRLAGDEQFF.

Within the sample, this clonotype is large. The chain combines TRBV6-1 with TRBJ1-5; 8 bases are a match to TRBD1. Germline CDR1 reads MNHNS; CDR2 reads SASEGT. CDR3 size: 13 residues. The V segment lost 10 bases and the J segment 5 bases; nucleotides outside the gene matches: 7. This CDR3 reads CATRKDRDQPQHF. DNA for the CDR3: TGTGCCACCCGGAAGGACAGGGATCAGCCCCAGCATTTT.

This clonotype is classed as large. V is TRBV6-5 and J is TRBJ2-3; TRBD2 agrees at 8 bases. V dropped 6 bases and J dropped 4; count of bases not matched to a gene: 9. This CDR3 spans 15 amino acids. The germline gives CDR1 MNHEY, CDR2 SVGAGI. In DNA form, the CDR3 reads TGTGCCAGCAGCCTTAGCGGGACGGTGGCAGATACGCAGTATTTT. Translation gives CASSLSGTVADTQYF.

The CDR3 region is CASSPRVPDVKGYTF. CDR3 DNA sequence: TGTGCCAGCAGTCCACGCGTCCCGGATGTAAAGGGCTACACCTTC. The V call is TRBV2, the J call TRBJ1-2; D gene ambiguous. Trimming left V 5 bases short and J 8 bases short, with 21 bases between. Per the germline V gene, CDR1 is SNHLY and CDR2 is FYNNEI. This CDR3 has 15 residues.

This clonotype has only one observation. With a far larger clone one base away, a read error is the likely cause. The chain couples TRBV27 to TRBJ2-7; D perhaps matches TRBD1 (5 bases). V lost 7 bases and J 7 bases, leaving 20 bases between the germline ends. The CDR3 runs 14 residues. The germline gives CDR1 MNHEY, CDR2 SMNVEV (reference sequence). Here the CDR3 DNA reads TGTGCCAGCAAGTCGGCAGGGAATTACAATGAGCAGTACTTC. Translation gives CASKSAGNYNEQYF.

This clonotype is medium-sized (0.01 to 0.1%) in the sample. J is TRBJ2-1 and V is TRBV28; D assignment may be TRBD1 or TRBD2 (5 bases each). Between the trimmed V and J ends, which lost 4 bases and 5 bases, there was a span of 15 bases. Germline V gene lookup returns CDR1 MDHEN and CDR2 SYDVKM. The CDR3 runs 15 residues. CDR3 sequence: CASSSPSGANNEQFF. Here the CDR3 DNA reads TGTGCCAGCAGTTCACCCTCCGGGGCGAACAATGAGCAGTTCTTC.

CDR3 in DNA: TGTGCCACCGCTAACGGAGGGGCGGGCTATGGCTACACCTTC. Translating it yields CATANGGAGYGYTF. This rearrangement joins TRBV12-3 or TRBV12-4 to TRBJ1-2; weak D call: TRBD1 (5 bases). CDR3 length: 14 residues. Trimming pared 10 bases from V and 4 bases from J, leaving 19 bases between.

In this sample, this clonotype is medium-sized (0.01 to 0.1%). The rearrangement joins TRBV6-5 to TRBJ1-4; 7 positions match TRBD1. The V gene's germline CDR1 is MNHEY and CDR2 SVGAGI. With 4 bases clipped from V and 3 bases from J, the junction kept 2 bases outside the gene matches. This CDR3 contains 14 residues. Written as DNA, the CDR3 is TGTGCCAGCAGTTTGGGACAGCCTAATGAAAAACTGTTTTTT. Protein sequence: CASSLGQPNEKLFF.

The rearrangement joins TRBV19 to TRBJ2-5; no clear D. The CDR3 sequence is 14 residues long. Germline assignment: CDR1 LNHDA and CDR2 SQIVND (reference sequence). Deletions cut 1 base from V and 2 bases from J, with 8 bases between. CDR3 nucleotides: TGTGCCAGTAGTATAGGGGCGGTTCAAGAGACCCAGTACTTC. As protein: CASSIGAVQETQYF.

V and J are TRBV19 and TRBJ1-2; 8 nucleotides align to TRBD1. After removal of 6 bases from V and 3 bases from J, the junction contained 3 bases not matched to a gene. CDR1 is LNHDA and CDR2 is SQIVND in the germline V gene (reference sequence). The CDR3 contains 13 residues. DNA of the CDR3: TGTGCCAGTAGCACGGGACAGGACTATGGCTACACCTTC. As protein: CASSTGQDYGYTF.

By share, this clonotype counts as large. V is TRBV6-6 and J is TRBJ1-6; tentative D call: TRBD1 (5 bases). The CDR3 loop spans 15 amino acids. Looked up from germline, CDR1 is MNHNY and CDR2 is SVGAGI (reference sequence). Trimming cost V 2 bases and J 8 bases, with 13 bases left between them. In DNA form, the CDR3 reads TGTGCCAGCAGTTACGGGGCCCCTGGGGATTCACCCCTCCACTTT. Amino acids: CASSYGAPGDSPLHF.

The chain recombines TRBV6-5 with TRBJ1-6, with 10 positions matching TRBD1. Germline V gives CDR1 MNHEY, CDR2 SVGAGI. With 2 bases clipped from V and 9 bases from J, the junction kept 1 base outside the gene matches. This CDR3 has 14 amino acids. The CDR3 is CASSYGDRGSPLHF. The CDR3 nucleotides are TGTGCCAGCAGTTACGGGGACAGGGGTTCACCCCTCCACTTT.

Relative to its sample, this clonotype is medium-sized. This CDR3 is CASSITGTEFNEQFF. CDR3 DNA: TGTGCCAGTAGTATCACCGGGACAGAATTCAATGAGCAGTTCTTC. The chain has TRBV19 and TRBJ2-1; TRBD1 agrees at 7 bases. CDR1 is LNHDA, CDR2 SQIVND, per germline (reference sequence). The ends lost 3 bases at V and 6 bases at J; junction bases unmatched: 8. CDR3 length: 15 amino acids.

This clonotype is labeled as large. J is TRBJ2-1 and V is TRBV5-4; unclear D gene. The germline gives CDR1 SGHNT, CDR2 YYREEE (reference sequence). The CDR3 runs to 14 residues. The V end lost 6 bases, the J end lost 4 bases, and 14 bases lay between the germline ends. CDR3 region: CASTPSGWYNEQFF. CDR3 sequence (DNA): TGTGCCAGCACCCCCTCAGGCTGGTACAATGAGCAGTTCTTC.

V is TRBV10-3 and J is TRBJ2-7; D remains unclear. The CDR3 is 13 residues long. Germline CDR1 is ENHRY and CDR2 is SYGVKD. V lost 11 bases and J lost 4, with 18 bases in between. This chain's CDR3 is CAPFSKRSYEQYF. Written as DNA, the CDR3 is TGTGCCCCTTTCTCGAAGAGGTCATACGAGCAGTACTTC.

The chain links TRBV2 to TRBJ2-2; 11 positions match TRBD2. CDR3 length: 15 amino acids. CDR1 SNHLY and CDR2 FYNNEI come from the germline V gene. V shed 8 bases, J shed 6 bases, and the junction held 8 bases outside the gene matches. The CDR3 loop is CASSPISGGAGELFF. CDR3 bases: TGTGCCAGCTCCCCTATTAGCGGGGGGGCCGGGGAGCTGTTTTTT. Full variable domain (remainder filled in from reference TRBV2 and TRBJ2-2): EPEVTQTPSHQVTQMGQEVILRCVPISNHLYFYWYRQILGQKVEFLVSFYNNEISEKSEIFDDQFSVERPDGSNFTLKIRSTKLEDSAMYFCASSPISGGAGELFFGEGSRLTVL.

This clonotype has just a few counts. This sequence joins TRBV2 and TRBJ1-2; D ambiguous. Germline-derived CDR1 and CDR2 are SNHLY and FYNNEI. V dropped 4 bases and J dropped 2 bases, with 8 bases sitting between them. This CDR3 contains 13 residues. For the CDR3, the DNA is TGTGCCAGCAGTGTGCAACCGAACTATGGCTACACCTTC. Translated, it gives CASSVQPNYGYTF.

The J gene is TRBJ1-1, the V gene TRBV6-5, with 10 bases identical to TRBD1. Germline V lookup: CDR1 MNHEY, CDR2 SVGAGI. Trimming took 10 bases from V and 11 from J; bases not matched to a gene: 7. CDR3 length: 11 amino acids. The CDR3 protein is CATGQGGRAFF. CDR3 coding DNA: TGTGCCACAGGACAGGGGGGTCGTGCTTTCTTT.

In DNA form, the CDR3 reads TGTGCCAGCAGTTTAGGGGCAGGACTTAGCACAGATACGCAGTATTTT. This sequence encodes CASSLGAGLSTDTQYF. The V call is TRBV12-3 or TRBV12-4, the J call TRBJ2-3; weak D call: TRBD2 (5 bases). This CDR3 contains 16 residues. V was trimmed by 1 base and J by 0 bases, leaving 11 bases between them.